This T cell receptor (beta chain) was obtained from a study of blood T cell repertoires in COVID-19. Study as a whole: Sources were T cells, B-cell-depleted T cells, or PBMCs; the material itself was cDNA or gDNA.

Per germline, CDR1 MRHNA and CDR2 SNTAGT. V was clipped by 5 bases and J by 6 bases; unmatched bases: 10. This CDR3 is 17 amino acids long. Profiled with immunoSEQ multiplex PCR; TCRdb holds only in-frame clones, not every one. The sample has some 400,000 clones, around nine tenths seen once. The specimen was PBMCs or T cells enriched from blood (not recorded which). This clonotype was obtained from a woman aged 30 to 39 who had recovered from COVID-19. The V and J genes are TRBV6-4 and TRBJ2-1, with TRBD2 identical over 13 bases. CDR3 protein: CASSPRELAGGRNEQFF. The CDR3 coding sequence is TGTGCCAGCAGTCCAAGGGAACTAGCGGGAGGGCGCAATGAGCAGTTCTTC.